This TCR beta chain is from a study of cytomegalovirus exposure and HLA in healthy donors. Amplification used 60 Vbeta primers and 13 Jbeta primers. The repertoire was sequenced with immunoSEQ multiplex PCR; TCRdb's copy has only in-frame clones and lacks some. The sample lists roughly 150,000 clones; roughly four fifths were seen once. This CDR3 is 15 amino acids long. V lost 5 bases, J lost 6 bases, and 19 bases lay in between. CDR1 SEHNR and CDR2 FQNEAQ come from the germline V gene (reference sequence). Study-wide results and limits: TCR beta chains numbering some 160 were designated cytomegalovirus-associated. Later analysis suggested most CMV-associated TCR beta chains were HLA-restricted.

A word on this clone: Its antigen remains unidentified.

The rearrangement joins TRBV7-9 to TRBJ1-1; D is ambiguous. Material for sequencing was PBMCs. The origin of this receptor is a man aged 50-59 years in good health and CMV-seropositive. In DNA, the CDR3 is TGTGCCAGCAGCCCTAAGGTTGCGCGGGATGCTGAAGCTTTCTTT. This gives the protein CASSPKVARDAEAFF.